This TCR beta chain was captured in a study of T cell responses to AZD1222 COVID-19 vaccine. Some clones are missing from TCRdb's copy, which holds only in-frame ones; the method was immunoSEQ multiplex PCR. The sample records about 110,000 clones, over 85% being singletons. The CDR3 has 14 residues. Trimming removed 5 bases at V and 5 bases at J, with 12 bases between. Looked up from germline, CDR1 is SGHTA and CDR2 is FQGTGA. The sequencing here drew on peripheral blood, taken 28 days after the second AZD1222 dose. The rearrangement links TRBV7-3 to TRBJ2-2, with a weak D call TRBD2 (6 bases). The source is an adult who received the AZD1222 COVID-19 vaccine. The CDR3 sequence is CASSLRGFTGELFF. The CDR3 DNA follows: TGTGCCAGCAGCCTGCGGGGATTTACCGGGGAGCTGTTTTTT.